Each of the 17 T cell receptor beta chains below was sequenced from the same sample in a study of cytomegalovirus exposure and HLA in healthy donors. Amplification used 60 Vbeta primers and 13 Jbeta primers. Libraries were prepared by immunoSEQ multiplex PCR; TCRdb keeps only in-frame clonotypes and omits some of them. Of under 150,000 clones in the sample, about four fifths were seen once. Input material: PBMCs. The receptors come from a man aged 18 to 29 in good health and CMV-seronegative.

This chain connects TRBV5-1 to TRBJ2-2; 7 bases are a match to TRBD2. The CDR3 spans 15 residues. Germline V gene data show CDR1 as SGHRS and CDR2 as YFSETQ. V was clipped by 2 bases and J by 4 bases; unmatched bases: 5. CDR3 nucleotide sequence: TGCGCCAGCAGCTTTCCTAGCGGTGCCACCGGGGAGCTGTTTTTT. This translates into CASSFPSGATGELFF.

The CDR3 DNA reads as TGTGCCAGTAGGGGACTAGTCTACAATGAGCAGTTCTTC. Its protein is CASRGLVYNEQFF. This sequence joins TRBV19 and TRBJ2-1, with 8 bases fitting TRBD2. This CDR3 is built from 13 residues. Germline assignment: CDR1 LNHDA and CDR2 SQIVND (reference sequence). V dropped 6 bases and J dropped 3; count of bases not matched to a gene: 1.

This rearrangement joins TRBV28 to TRBJ2-5; TRBD2 might be the D (7 bases). Per the germline V gene, CDR1 is MDHEN and CDR2 is SYDVKM. The ends were cut back, 1 base at V and 5 bases at J, with 14 bases in the middle. There are 15 residues in the CDR3. CDR3 in amino acids: CASSLSQGGGETQYF. In DNA, the CDR3 is TGTGCCAGCAGTTTATCCCAGGGAGGGGGGGAGACCCAGTACTTC.

The chain employs TRBV7-3 and TRBJ1-2; D unclear. The V end was cut by 0 bases, the J end by 0 bases, with 14 bases between. This CDR3 spans 17 amino acids. Germline CDR1 SGHTA, CDR2 FQGTGA. The CDR3 reads CASSLTVWNSTNYGYTF. CDR3 nucleotides: TGTGCCAGCAGCTTAACGGTTTGGAACAGCACTAACTATGGCTACACCTTC.

The chain has TRBV10-1 and TRBJ2-2; possibly TRBD1 for D (5 bases). Germline CDR1 reads WNHNN; CDR2 reads SYGVQD (reference sequence). Trimming left V 7 bases short and J 4 bases short, with 10 bases between. CDR3 length: 13 amino acids. The CDR3 here is CASTTGGTGELFF. The CDR3 DNA follows: TGCGCCAGCACAACAGGTGGCACCGGGGAGCTGTTTTTT.

The genes are TRBV4-1 and TRBJ2-1, with 10 positions matching TRBD2. From germline, CDR1 is MGHRA and CDR2 YSYEKL. V trimming: 3 bases; J trimming: 0 bases; junction bases outside the gene matches: 11. The CDR3 runs to 19 residues. Here the CDR3 reads CASSQDASGGPSSYNEQFF. The CDR3 DNA reads as TGCGCCAGCAGCCAGGATGCTAGCGGGGGCCCGAGCTCCTACAATGAGCAGTTCTTC.

The gene calls are TRBV18 and TRBJ1-6; D uncertain. The V gene lost 0 bases and the J gene lost 9 bases, with 9 bases spanning the gap. This CDR3 spans 14 amino acids. Per the germline V gene, CDR1 is KGHSH and CDR2 is LQKENI. In DNA form, the CDR3 reads TGTGCCAGCTCACCACCGGTTGAGGGTTCACCCCTCCACTTT. Its translation is CASSPPVEGSPLHF. The complete variable domain, with remaining parts taken from reference TRBV18 and TRBJ1-6, reads NAGVMQNPRHLVRRRGQEARLRCSPMKGHSHVYWYRQLPEEGLKFMVYLQKENIIDESGMPKERFSAEFPKEGPSILRIQQVVRGDSAAYFCASSPPVEGSPLHFGNGTRLTVT.

The rearrangement uses TRBV15 and TRBJ1-1; maybe TRBD1 (5 bases). The germline CDR1 and CDR2 sequences are LNHNV and YYDKDF (reference sequence). The germline V and J ends were trimmed by 3 bases and 7 bases, with 12 bases remaining between them. CDR3 size: 13 residues. The CDR3 nucleotides read TGTGCCACCAGCAGGGACGTCGGGGGTGAAGCTTTCTTT. Residues: CATSRDVGGEAFF.

CDR3 amino acids: CASSFLAGVPDTQYF. The CDR3 coding sequence is TGCGCCAGCAGCTTTCTAGCGGGGGTTCCAGATACGCAGTATTTT. The V gene is TRBV5-1, the J gene TRBJ2-3, with 10 bases identical to TRBD2. The germline gives CDR1 SGHRS, CDR2 YFSETQ. The J segment lost 4 bases and the V segment lost 2 bases, leaving 4 bases of the junction unmatched. The CDR3 is 15 amino acids. Full variable domain (outside the CDR3, taken from reference TRBV5-1 and TRBJ2-3): KAGVTQTPRYLIKTRGQQVTLSCSPISGHRSVSWYQQTPGQGLQFLFEYFSETQRNKGNFPGRFSGRQFSNSRSEMNVSTLELGDSALYLCASSFLAGVPDTQYFGPGTRLTVL.

The rearrangement links TRBV9 to TRBJ1-1; D perhaps matches TRBD1 (6 bases). Germline V lookup: CDR1 SGDLS, CDR2 YYNGEE. This CDR3 is built from 15 residues. Trimming shortened V by 4 bases and J by 2 bases, and 15 bases separated the two germline ends. The CDR3 sequence is CASSLGQSRNTEAFF. The CDR3 nucleotides read TGTGCCAGCAGCCTCGGACAGTCACGTAACACTGAAGCTTTCTTT. The whole variable domain, remainder taken from reference TRBV9 and TRBJ1-1, is DSGVTQTPKHLITATGQRVTLRCSPRSGDLSVYWYQQSLDQGLQFLIQYYNGEERAKGNILERFSAQQFPDLHSELNLSSLELGDSALYFCASSLGQSRNTEAFFGQGTRLTVV.

The chain couples TRBV9 to TRBJ2-7; 8 bases line up with TRBD1. Unmatched junction bases numbered 5, after V lost 4 bases and J lost 2 bases. This CDR3 is built from 14 residues. CDR1 is SGDLS, CDR2 YYNGEE, per germline. CDR3 region: CASSPQQGAYEQYF. In nucleotides, the CDR3 is TGTGCCAGCAGCCCCCAACAGGGGGCCTACGAGCAGTACTTC.

The rearrangement uses TRBV4-3 and TRBJ2-3; the D gene is possibly TRBD2 (5 bases). The CDR3 is 14 amino acids. Trimming removed 2 bases at V and 6 bases at J, with 12 bases between. Germline V gene lookup returns CDR1 LGHNA and CDR2 YSLEER. The chain's CDR3 is CASSQSSRGDTQYF. The CDR3, as DNA: TGCGCCAGCAGCCAATCCAGCCGAGGGGATACGCAGTATTTT.

The chain has TRBV19 and TRBJ1-6; 8 bases agree with TRBD1. The V and J ends lost 4 bases and 5 bases, in that order; junction bases with no gene match: 4. Germline-derived CDR1 and CDR2 are LNHDA and SQIVND (reference sequence). The CDR3 has 15 residues. The CDR3 DNA sequence: TGTGCCAGTAGTACTTTGACAGGGGATAATTCACCCCTCCACTTT. Translating gives CASSTLTGDNSPLHF.

The chain links TRBV25-1 to TRBJ2-1, with TRBD2 matching 13 bases. This CDR3 is built from 14 residues. Germline V gives CDR1 MGHDK, CDR2 SYGVNS. The V and J ends lost 8 bases and 10 bases, in that order; junction bases with no gene match: 8. The CDR3 nucleotides are TGTGCCAGCGAGACTAGCGGGGGGCTTCGAGAGCAGTTCTTC. Amino acid sequence: CASETSGGLREQFF.

J is TRBJ1-5 and V is TRBV28; TRBD1 might be the D (5 bases). The ends were cut back, 5 bases at V and 4 bases at J, with 21 bases in the middle. CDR1 is MDHEN, CDR2 SYDVKM, per germline. The CDR3 spans 17 residues. In nucleotides, the CDR3 is TGTGCCAGCAGTCTTGTAAGAGCAGGGAGGTGGAATCAGCCCCAGCATTTT. It is translated as CASSLVRAGRWNQPQHF.

V usage is TRBV10-2 and J usage is TRBJ2-7; 11 nucleotides line up with TRBD1. From germline, CDR1 is WSHSY and CDR2 SAAADI. V shed 4 bases and J 5 bases; nucleotides not matched to a gene: 10. The CDR3 runs to 16 residues. CDR3 sequence: CASSALRDRGADEQYF. The CDR3 nucleotides read TGCGCCAGCAGTGCCTTGAGGGACAGGGGGGCTGACGAGCAGTACTTC.

This chain links TRBV27 with TRBJ2-5; D might be TRBD1 (5 bases). CDR1 is MNHEY and CDR2 is SMNVEV in the germline V gene (reference sequence). Trimming took 1 base from V and 2 from J, leaving 8 bases between them. CDR3 length: 14 amino acids. The CDR3 region is CASSLWAGQETQYF. CDR3 nucleotides: TGTGCCAGCAGTTTATGGGCAGGGCAAGAGACCCAGTACTTC.